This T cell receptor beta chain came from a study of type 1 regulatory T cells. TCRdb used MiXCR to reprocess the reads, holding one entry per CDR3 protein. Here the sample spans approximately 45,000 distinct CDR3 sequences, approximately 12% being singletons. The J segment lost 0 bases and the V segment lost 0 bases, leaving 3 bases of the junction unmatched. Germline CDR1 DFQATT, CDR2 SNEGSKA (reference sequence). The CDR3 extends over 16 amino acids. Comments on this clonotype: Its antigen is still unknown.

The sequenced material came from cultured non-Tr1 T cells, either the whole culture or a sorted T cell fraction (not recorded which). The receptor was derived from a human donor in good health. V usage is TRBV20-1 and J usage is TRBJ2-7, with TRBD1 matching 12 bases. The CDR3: CSARDRGQGASYEQYF. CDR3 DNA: TGCAGTGCTAGAGATCGGGGACAGGGGGCCTCCTACGAGCAGTACTTC.